This T cell receptor beta chain was recorded in a study of beta chain features in type 1 diabetes (dated by TCRdb to the late 2010s). A note on the overall study: No differences in mean age, gender distribution, total cell number or subset yield were found between patients and healthy donors. A total of 107,917,701 sorted cells were examined across all samples, and RNA yield correlated strongly with the number of cells per subset. In the study, recently diagnosed type 1 diabetes patients and matched healthy donors were compared on the TCRB repertoires of their sorted circulating CD4+ T cell subsets. Whereas all 30 or so donors provided naive and central memory subsets, regulatory and stem cell-like memory subsets were isolated from just 8 patients and roughly 8 healthy donors.

All of the isolated RNA was reverse transcribed with the High Capacity cDNA Reverse Transcription Kit, so expressed TCRB transcripts were sequenced. Deep immunoSEQ sequencing was applied to naive, central memory and regulatory T cell samples, giving an average of roughly 3.5 million total reads per sample. Sorted cells were lysed in RLT buffer and RNA was extracted with DNase-treated RNeasy Micro or Mini kits, depending on cell number. To prevent cross-contamination, every cell subset was processed on its own, while patient and healthy donor samples were processed together. The immunoSEQ multiplex PCR was used to amplify TCRB sequences from cDNA, yielding 87-bp fragments that span the CDR3 region. Amplicons were sequenced on the Illumina HiSeq platform. The source study handled its data this way. PCR bias was corrected computationally using synthetic template baselines, and reads within Hamming distance 2 were collapsed, with unmergeable singletons discarded. Reads were aligned against IMGT so that V, D and J genes, CDR3 length and insertions or deletions at six rearrangement sites could be assigned. Clonotype counts were normalized to sorted cell number within each subset before computing true diversity and Gini coefficients with the tcR R package. The overlap coefficient, calculated on TCRB nucleotide sequences, was used to measure repertoire sharing. TCRdb limited this immuneACCESS table to in-frame rearrangements with V and J called. A share of clones is missing; checked studies link under half to unresolved V genes, and the rest is unexplained. V and J calls and clone size are those listed in that table; D and trimming were worked out from the DNA. The sample profile shows around 41,000 clones; about 66% of them were found once. Around 1.7% of the sample comes from the top ten.

Each donor gave one peripheral blood draw, roughly 0.11 L on average, collected into heparinised tubes. Using a panel that included CD45RO, CCR7, CD25, CD127, CD95 and CD27, naive, central memory, regulatory and stem cell-like memory CD4+ T cells were sorted on a BD FACSAria II. All sorted populations exceeded 98% purity. Right away, PBMCs were isolated by Lymphoprep density gradient centrifugation and were stained directly, with no culture step. Samples were stained and sorted in pairs, with one healthy donor and one patient per experiment, so that batch effects were minimized. As for this clone: Its binding antigen is unknown. No much larger clone exists at a distance of one base, and base qualities are not known.

The CDR3 goes from the cysteine to the phenylalanine over 13 residues. Just the 39-base CDR3 DNA is kept, in frame starting at base 1. Trimming takes 5 bases from V and 4 bases from J, and the germline ends sit 12 bases apart. CDR1 SGHTS and CDR2 YDEGEE are derived from the germline V gene. Results and caveats for the whole study, not just this receptor: Because cDNA rather than genomic DNA was sequenced, highly expressing activated cells could have been over-represented, although no difference in activation and CD3 levels was found between groups. PCR might favor shorter templates, but patient and control samples were amplified and corrected together, so any skew would affect both groups equally. The naive, central memory and regulatory TCRB repertoires appeared to resemble one another more closely among patients than among healthy donors. Because the HLA sub-analyses included only small numbers of individuals, any influence of HLA type on TCRB rearrangement was left unresolved. A moderate but significant shortening of TCRB CDR3 length was observed in type 1 diabetes patients in all four CD4+ subsets. At VDJ recombination sites, patients with type 1 diabetes made fewer insertions and deleted more nucleotides, a pattern implying thymic rearrangement abnormalities.

Here the chain combines TRBV5-8 and TRBJ1-2; the D gene remains uncertain. The TCR comes from a young man with type 1 diabetes. Some clones in this sample may be carry-over from other donors' samples. Input material: Tregs from blood. In light of the paper, this sample's cell subset or site label describes: regulatory CD4+ T cells. The CDR3 protein sequence reads: CASSPRVVYGYTF. The DNA sequence is as follows: TGTGCCAGCAGTCCACGGGTAGTCTATGGCTACACCTTC.